The rows below give T cell receptor beta chains drawn from one sample of a study of beta chain features in type 1 diabetes. Produced via immunoSEQ multiplex PCR; TCRdb's table is partial and in-frame only. Of 600,000 to 750,000 clones listed, 12% are singletons. Material: naive CD4+ T cells from blood. These receptor sequences come from a man aged 25 to 45 with type 1 diabetes. The CDR3 runs from the conserved cysteine through the conserved F or W. D genes are given only for firm matches. Expanded clones get a size class; other rows say once, few or many, or leave the size out.

CDR3 DNA: TGTGCCAGCAGCTTAGACAGTGGGAGGACTGAAGCTTTCTTT
CDR3 protein: CASSLDSGRTEAFF
D gene: NA
clone size: NA
J gene: TRBJ1-1
V gene: TRBV7-3

CDR3 DNA: TGTGCCAGCAGCGTAGGGGAAACTCAGGGAGTCTATGGCTACACCTTC
CDR3 protein: CASSVGETQGVYGYTF
D gene: NA
clone size: NA
J gene: TRBJ1-2
V gene: TRBV9

CDR3 DNA: TGCGCCAGCAGCTTACAGGGGGCCCCCTACAATGAGCAGTTCTTC
CDR3 protein: CASSLQGAPYNEQFF
D gene: TRBD1
clone size: few
J gene: TRBJ2-1
V gene: TRBV5-1

CDR3 DNA: TGCAGCGTTGACATAGCGGGGGGGCGCACAGATACGCAGTATTTT
CDR3 protein: CSVDIAGGRTDTQYF
D gene: TRBD2
clone size: NA
J gene: TRBJ2-3
V gene: TRBV29-1

CDR3 DNA: TGCAGCGTTCCGGGACAGGGGTTCGGGGAGCTGTTTTTT
CDR3 protein: CSVPGQGFGELFF
D gene: TRBD1
clone size: few
J gene: TRBJ2-2
V gene: TRBV29-1

CDR3 DNA: TGTGCCAGCAGGCCTACAGGGACCGGAAACACCATATATTTT
CDR3 protein: CASRPTGTGNTIYF
D gene: NA
clone size: NA
J gene: TRBJ1-3
V gene: TRBV7-2

CDR3 DNA: TGCGCCAGCAGCCTCGGGACAGGGGACACCGGGGAGCTGTTTTTT
CDR3 protein: CASSLGTGDTGELFF
D gene: TRBD1
clone size: NA
J gene: TRBJ2-2
V gene: TRBV5-1

CDR3 DNA: TGTGCCAGCAGCTTAGCGGGGCCTATTAATGAGCAGTTCTTC
CDR3 protein: CASSLAGPINEQFF
D gene: NA
clone size: NA
J gene: TRBJ2-1
V gene: TRBV7-2

CDR3 DNA: TGCGCCAGCAGCTTCGACAGGAGCACAGATACGCAGTATTTT
CDR3 protein: CASSFDRSTDTQYF
D gene: NA
clone size: NA
J gene: TRBJ2-3
V gene: TRBV5-1

CDR3 DNA: TGTGCCAGCAGCTCCAGCCGCCGGACAGGGGGCATCTATGGCTACACCTTC
CDR3 protein: CASSSSRRTGGIYGYTF
D gene: TRBD1
clone size: NA
J gene: TRBJ1-2
V gene: TRBV7-9

CDR3 DNA: TGTGCCAGCAGTGCTACAGCGGGGGGCCGGGCCAACGTCCTGACTTTC
CDR3 protein: CASSATAGGRANVLTF
D gene: TRBD2
clone size: NA
J gene: TRBJ2-6
V gene: TRBV2

CDR3 DNA: TGTGCCAGCAGCCGAGAAGGACTAGCGGGGGGCACAGATACGCAGTATTTT
CDR3 protein: CASSREGLAGGTDTQYF
D gene: TRBD2
clone size: few
J gene: TRBJ2-3
V gene: TRBV7-9

CDR3 DNA: TGTGCCAGCAGCGCACGGACAGGAGGAAAAACTAACTATGGCTACACCTTC
CDR3 protein: CASSARTGGKTNYGYTF
D gene: TRBD1
clone size: NA
J gene: TRBJ1-2
V gene: TRBV5-6

CDR3 DNA: TGTGCCAGCAGCTTATTGGAGGGGGAGACCCAGTACTTC
CDR3 protein: CASSLLEGETQYF
D gene: NA
clone size: few
J gene: TRBJ2-5
V gene: TRBV7-9

CDR3 DNA: TGTGCCAGCAGCTTAGCGTCAGGGACTGGAAACACCATATATTTT
CDR3 protein: CASSLASGTGNTIYF
D gene: NA
clone size: few
J gene: TRBJ1-3
V gene: TRBV7-6

CDR3 DNA: TGTGCCATCAGTGAGTCGACGGAGACCTACGAGCAGTACTTC
CDR3 protein: CAISESTETYEQYF
D gene: NA
clone size: NA
J gene: TRBJ2-7
V gene: TRBV10-3

CDR3 DNA: TGTGCCAGCTCACCAGGAGTCAACAATGAGCAGTTCTTC
CDR3 protein: CASSPGVNNEQFF
D gene: NA
clone size: NA
J gene: TRBJ2-1
V gene: TRBV18

CDR3 DNA: TGTGCCAGCAGTGGCGGGTCTGGGGCCAACGTCCTGACTTTC
CDR3 protein: CASSGGSGANVLTF
D gene: NA
clone size: NA
J gene: TRBJ2-6
V gene: TRBV2

CDR3 DNA: TGCAGCGTTGCCGTCACAGATACGCAGTATTTT
CDR3 protein: CSVAVTDTQYF
D gene: NA
clone size: few
J gene: TRBJ2-3
V gene: TRBV29-1

CDR3 DNA: TGCGCCAGCAGCCAATCAGGGAACTATGGCTACACCTTC
CDR3 protein: CASSQSGNYGYTF
D gene: NA
clone size: few
J gene: TRBJ1-2
V gene: TRBV4-3

CDR3 DNA: TGTGCCACTAGGGGGGCTAGCTCCTACAATGAGCAGTTCTTC
CDR3 protein: CATRGASSYNEQFF
D gene: NA
clone size: NA
J gene: TRBJ2-1
V gene: TRBV6-5

CDR3 DNA: TGCAGCGTTGAAAGGACAGTAATTCGGTCTGAAGCTTTCTTT
CDR3 protein: CSVERTVIRSEAFF
D gene: NA
clone size: few
J gene: TRBJ1-1
V gene: TRBV29-1

CDR3 DNA: TGTGCCAGCAGTTACCTGGGCAGGGGGAGCGAGGAGACCCAGTACTTC
CDR3 protein: CASSYLGRGSEETQYF
D gene: TRBD1
clone size: few
J gene: TRBJ2-5
V gene: TRBV6-5

CDR3 DNA: TGCGCCAGCACCCAGTTTGGGTCCTCCTACGAGCAGTACTTC
CDR3 protein: CASTQFGSSYEQYF
D gene: NA
clone size: NA
J gene: TRBJ2-7
V gene: TRBV5-1

CDR3 DNA: TGTGCCAGCAGCCTGATGCACGGGACCTACGAGCAGTACTTC
CDR3 protein: CASSLMHGTYEQYF
D gene: NA
clone size: NA
J gene: TRBJ2-7
V gene: TRBV11-3

CDR3 DNA: TGTGCCAGCAGTCGCAGGGGGGATACGCAGTATTTT
CDR3 protein: CASSRRGDTQYF
D gene: TRBD1
clone size: NA
J gene: TRBJ2-3
V gene: TRBV6-6

CDR3 DNA: TGCACCACCACAGGGATTGATGGCTACACCTTC
CDR3 protein: CTTTGIDGYTF
D gene: NA
clone size: NA
J gene: TRBJ1-2
V gene: TRBV1

CDR3 DNA: TGTGCCAGCAGTTTATTATTCCAGCGGGGGGCGGATGAGCAGTTCTTC
CDR3 protein: CASSLLFQRGADEQFF
D gene: TRBD2
clone size: NA
J gene: TRBJ2-1
V gene: TRBV28

CDR3 DNA: TGTGCCTGGAGTTTTAATCTTGCAACTAATGAAAAACTGTTTTTT
CDR3 protein: CAWSFNLATNEKLFF
D gene: NA
clone size: few
J gene: TRBJ1-4
V gene: TRBV30

CDR3 DNA: TGTGCCAGTGGAGGGGATGGAGACACCATATATTTT
CDR3 protein: CASGGDGDTIYF
D gene: NA
clone size: few
J gene: TRBJ1-3
V gene: TRBV6-1

CDR3 DNA: TGTGCCAGCAGCTCCTCGGGGGGTCAGAACATTCAGTACTTC
CDR3 protein: CASSSSGGQNIQYF
D gene: TRBD2
clone size: NA
J gene: TRBJ2-4
V gene: TRBV13

CDR3 DNA: TGCGCCAGCAGCTTGAGACAGGGGGCGCAAACCCACGAGCAGTACTTC
CDR3 protein: CASSLRQGAQTHEQYF
D gene: TRBD1
clone size: NA
J gene: TRBJ2-7
V gene: TRBV5-1

CDR3 DNA: TGTGCCAGCAGCGTAAAGGGGGACACTGAAGCTTTCTTT
CDR3 protein: CASSVKGDTEAFF
D gene: NA
clone size: few
J gene: TRBJ1-1
V gene: TRBV9

CDR3 DNA: TGCGCCAGCAGCTTTGGAGGGACAGGGGCTAACTATGGCTACACCTTC
CDR3 protein: CASSFGGTGANYGYTF
D gene: TRBD1
clone size: few
J gene: TRBJ1-2
V gene: TRBV5-1

CDR3 DNA: TGTGCCAGCAGCTCCGACCAGGCCGGCTCTAATTCACCCCTCCACTTT
CDR3 protein: CASSSDQAGSNSPLHF
D gene: NA
clone size: few
J gene: TRBJ1-6
V gene: TRBV7-3

CDR3 DNA: TGTGCCAGCAGTTTATATCCGTACGAGCAGTACTTC
CDR3 protein: CASSLYPYEQYF
D gene: NA
clone size: NA
J gene: TRBJ2-7
V gene: TRBV28

CDR3 DNA: TGCGCCAGCAGCCTCCAAGGGGAGGAGACCCAGTACTTC
CDR3 protein: CASSLQGEETQYF
D gene: NA
clone size: few
J gene: TRBJ2-5
V gene: TRBV4-3

CDR3 DNA: TGTGCCAGCAGCCTAAAAGGAGCAGATACGCAGTATTTT
CDR3 protein: CASSLKGADTQYF
D gene: NA
clone size: few
J gene: TRBJ2-3
V gene: TRBV7-2

CDR3 DNA: TGCGCCAGCAGCAACAGGGTAGATCACGTTGAGCAGTTCTTC
CDR3 protein: CASSNRVDHVEQFF
D gene: NA
clone size: few
J gene: TRBJ2-1
V gene: TRBV5-1

CDR3 DNA: TGTGCCAGCAGCCCGGACCGACAGGTTCGAGCTTTCTTT
CDR3 protein: CASSPDRQVRAFF
D gene: NA
clone size: few
J gene: TRBJ1-1
V gene: TRBV5-4

CDR3 DNA: TGTGCCAGCAGCATCAGAAGGGGATACGAGCAGTACTTC
CDR3 protein: CASSIRRGYEQYF
D gene: NA
clone size: few
J gene: TRBJ2-7
V gene: TRBV7-2

CDR3 DNA: TGCGCCAGCAGCGTGACGGCGGGGACCGGGGAGACCCAGTACTTC
CDR3 protein: CASSVTAGTGETQYF
D gene: NA
clone size: NA
J gene: TRBJ2-5
V gene: TRBV4-3

CDR3 DNA: TGTGCCAGCAGCCGTACAGGTTATAATTCACCCCTCCACTTT
CDR3 protein: CASSRTGYNSPLHF
D gene: NA
clone size: few
J gene: TRBJ1-6
V gene: TRBV25-1

CDR3 DNA: TGTGCCAGCAGCCTAGGCGGGACGGACGTTATCCAGTACTTC
CDR3 protein: CASSLGGTDVIQYF
D gene: NA
clone size: NA
J gene: TRBJ2-5
V gene: TRBV7-2

CDR3 DNA: TGTGCCAGCTCACCGCCGGGACAGAATGGCTACACCTTC
CDR3 protein: CASSPPGQNGYTF
D gene: TRBD1
clone size: NA
J gene: TRBJ1-2
V gene: TRBV18

CDR3 DNA: TGTGCCAGCAGTGCGAGGGACGGAGGTGGCTACACCTTC
CDR3 protein: CASSARDGGGYTF
D gene: NA
clone size: few
J gene: TRBJ1-2
V gene: TRBV2

CDR3 DNA: TGTGCCAGCAGCTTGGCGCAGGGGGCAATCACAGATACGCAGTATTTT
CDR3 protein: CASSLAQGAITDTQYF
D gene: TRBD1
clone size: few
J gene: TRBJ2-3
V gene: TRBV5-4

CDR3 DNA: TGTGCCTGGGCAACCGGGACAGGGGTTAGAACTGGAAACACCATATATTTT
CDR3 protein: CAWATGTGVRTGNTIYF
D gene: TRBD1
clone size: NA
J gene: TRBJ1-3
V gene: TRBV30

CDR3 DNA: TGCGCCAGCAGCTTGTCCCTAGCGGGCAATGAGCAGTTCTTC
CDR3 protein: CASSLSLAGNEQFF
D gene: TRBD2
clone size: NA
J gene: TRBJ2-1
V gene: TRBV5-1

CDR3 DNA: TGTGCCAGCAGACCACAGGGTAACAATGAGCAGTTCTTC
CDR3 protein: CASRPQGNNEQFF
D gene: NA
clone size: NA
J gene: TRBJ2-1
V gene: TRBV6-1

CDR3 DNA: TGTGCCAGCAGCCGAGAAGGGACGGGGTACGAGCAGTACTTC
CDR3 protein: CASSREGTGYEQYF
D gene: NA
clone size: few
J gene: TRBJ2-7
V gene: TRBV7-2

CDR3 DNA: TGTGCCAGCAGCCACGCGTTGGGACTAGCGGGGTTAAAGGGGCAGTTCTTC
CDR3 protein: CASSHALGLAGLKGQFF
D gene: TRBD2
clone size: NA
J gene: TRBJ2-1
V gene: TRBV14